These 26 T cell receptor beta chains were all obtained from the same sample, sequenced in a study of technical replicates of blood from a handful of donors. Sequencing used immunoSEQ multiplex PCR; TCRdb keeps in-frame clones, though not all of them. Of 55,000 to 75,000 clones in the sample, almost 95% were seen once. Sequencing input: PBMCs. The receptors come from a human donor in good health. Some clones in this sample may be carry-over from other donors' samples.

This clone was observed a handful of times. The chain carries TRBV5-1 and TRBJ1-1; 7 bases are shared with TRBD1. The germline gives CDR1 SGHRS, CDR2 YFSETQ. The CDR3 is 14 residues long. J gave up 1 base and V 3 bases, and 3 bases lay outside the gene matches. The chain's CDR3 is CASSSGQPNTEAFF. The CDR3 DNA reads as TGCGCCAGCAGCTCGGGACAGCCGAACACTGAAGCTTTCTTT.

The chain recombines TRBV6-5 with TRBJ1-4, with no clear D. There are 16 residues in the CDR3. Trimming took 0 bases from V and 0 from J, leaving 8 bases between them. Germline V gene sequence: CDR1 MNHEY, CDR2 SVGAGI. DNA for the CDR3: TGTGCCAGCAGTTACTCGTACAAATCAACTAATGAAAAACTGTTTTTT. This translates into CASSYSYKSTNEKLFF.

In regard to this clone: One junction end disagrees with the germline gene, perhaps due to a read error. The chain couples TRBV5-1 to TRBJ1-1; D is undetermined. Looked up from germline, CDR1 is SGHRS and CDR2 is YFSETQ. The CDR3 is 13 residues long. In nucleotides, the CDR3 is TGCGCCAGCAGCTTGACCGGGAACTCTGAAGCTTTCTTT. Protein sequence: CASSLTGNSEAFF.

The rearrangement joins TRBV14 to TRBJ1-3, with D uncertain. The CDR3 loop spans 11 amino acids. Germline V gene data show CDR1 as SGHDN and CDR2 as FVKESK. The V end was cut by 8 bases, the J end by 0 bases, with 2 bases between. The CDR3 region is CASRSGNTIYF. DNA of the CDR3: TGTGCCAGCCGCTCTGGAAACACCATATATTTT.

The chain links TRBV6-4 to TRBJ2-1; the match to TRBD2 covers 11 bases. The V and J ends lost 0 bases and 6 bases, in that order; junction bases with no gene match: 1. The CDR3 length is 15 residues. Germline values: CDR1 MRHNA, CDR2 SNTAGT. CDR3 in DNA: TGTGCCAGCAGTGACTCTAGCGGGGGGGCCAATGAGCAGTTCTTC. It specifies CASSDSSGGANEQFF.

The chain carries TRBV5-1 and TRBJ2-7; possibly TRBD2 for D (5 bases). Trimming pared 4 bases from V and 3 bases from J, leaving 17 bases between. There are 15 residues in the CDR3. Germline V gene sequence: CDR1 SGHRS, CDR2 YFSETQ. The CDR3 reads CASSPKSRVYYEQYF. CDR3 nucleotide sequence: TGCGCCAGCAGCCCTAAGTCGCGGGTGTACTACGAGCAGTACTTC.

This chain connects TRBV5-4 to TRBJ1-2; D is undetermined. The CDR3 totals 13 residues. V dropped 5 bases and J dropped 0 bases, with 8 bases sitting between them. CDR1 SGHNT and CDR2 YYREEE come from the germline V gene (reference sequence). CDR3 protein: CASRPTTNYGYTF. CDR3 DNA sequence: TGTGCCAGCAGGCCTACTACTAACTATGGCTACACCTTC. The variable domain in full, with the rest retrieved from reference TRBV5-4 and TRBJ1-2, is ETGVTQSPTHLIKTRGQQVTLRCSSQSGHNTVSWYQQALGQGPQFIFQYYREEENGRGNFPPRFSGLQFPNYSSELNVNALELDDSALYLCASRPTTNYGYTFGSGTRLTVV.

The rearrangement uses TRBV5-1 and TRBJ1-1; TRBD1 aligns across 8 bases. Germline V gives CDR1 SGHRS, CDR2 YFSETQ. Trimming took 3 bases from V and 0 from J; bases not matched to a gene: 4. This CDR3 is 15 amino acids long. The chain's CDR3 is CASSSLDRVNTEAFF. In nucleotides, the CDR3 is TGCGCCAGCAGCTCACTGGACAGGGTGAACACTGAAGCTTTCTTT.

The V and J genes are TRBV5-1 and TRBJ2-5; D possibly corresponds to TRBD1 (6 bases). The length of the CDR3 is 13 residues. CDR1 is SGHRS and CDR2 is YFSETQ in the germline V gene. V shed 4 bases and J shed 3 bases, with 10 bases lying between them. In DNA form, the CDR3 reads TGCGCCAGCAGCGTACAGGGAAAAGAGACCCAGTACTTC. Its protein product is CASSVQGKETQYF. The full variable domain, in which reference TRBV5-1 and TRBJ2-5 provide the parts outside the CDR3, is KAGVTQTPRYLIKTRGQQVTLSCSPISGHRSVSWYQQTPGQGLQFLFEYFSETQRNKGNFPGRFSGRQFSNSRSEMNVSTLELGDSALYLCASSVQGKETQYFGPGTRLLVL.

The chain recombines TRBV6-1 with TRBJ2-5; 10 nucleotides line up with TRBD1. J lost 5 bases, V lost 1 base, and 4 bases had no gene match. The CDR3 spans 15 residues. Germline lookup yields CDR1 MNHNS and CDR2 SASEGT. The CDR3 sequence is CASSEGGQGSETQYF. The CDR3 DNA follows: TGTGCCAGCAGTGAAGGGGGACAGGGGTCGGAGACCCAGTACTTC.

This clone was seen only a few times. The chain recombines TRBV6-1 with TRBJ2-3; 10 bases fit TRBD1. The CDR3 totals 14 residues. V lost 5 bases and J lost 10; bases outside the gene matches: 9. CDR1 MNHNS and CDR2 SASEGT come from the germline V gene. The CDR3 sequence: CASSSPGQGKSQYF. The CDR3 DNA is TGTGCCAGCAGTTCTCCGGGACAGGGGAAATCGCAGTATTTT.

This clone was found a few times. The CDR3 nucleotides are TGTGCAAGTCGAGAGTGTTCACCCCTCCACTTT. It translates to CASRECSPLHF. This rearrangement joins TRBV12-2 to TRBJ1-6. TRBV12-2 is shown as a pseudogene. This CDR3 is 11 amino acids long.

The rearrangement joins TRBV19 to TRBJ1-1, with D possibly being TRBD1 (6 bases). V was shortened by 5 bases and J by 2 bases, with 15 bases between the two germline ends. CDR1 is LNHDA and CDR2 is SQIVND in the germline V gene (reference sequence). This CDR3 is built from 15 residues. CDR3 sequence (DNA): TGTGCCAGTAGTGAGACAGGAACCCCTAACACTGAAGCTTTCTTT. Protein: CASSETGTPNTEAFF. Looking up the rest from reference TRBV19 and TRBJ1-1 gives the full variable domain: DGGITQSPKYLFRKEGQNVTLSCEQNLNHDAMYWYRQDPGQGLRLIYYSQIVNDFQKGDIAEGYSVSREKKESFPLTVTSAQKNPTAFYLCASSETGTPNTEAFFGQGTRLTVV.

This chain's CDR3 is CAGGIGQVRSQYF. The DNA of the CDR3 is TGTGCCGGAGGGATCGGGCAGGTTCGATCCCAGTACTTC. The rearrangement uses TRBV2 and TRBJ2-5; a weak D match, TRBD2 (6 bases). Germline loops: CDR1 SNHLY, CDR2 FYNNEI. The CDR3 has 13 residues. Trimming shortened V by 11 bases and J by 9 bases, and 22 bases separated the two germline ends.

CDR3 sequence (DNA): TGTGCCAGCAGACGGACTAGCGCGACCTCCTACGAGCAGTACTTC. Amino acid sequence: CASRRTSATSYEQYF. The chain couples TRBV7-2 to TRBJ2-7; 9 bases are a match to TRBD2. This CDR3 contains 15 residues. Germline lookup yields CDR1 SGHTA and CDR2 FQGNSA. The V gene end was trimmed by 6 bases and the J gene end by 0 bases; junction bases not matched to a gene: 6.

The chain is built from TRBV30 and TRBJ1-1, with D maybe TRBD1 (5 bases). The germline CDR1 and CDR2 sequences are GTSNPN and SVGIG (reference sequence). This CDR3 contains 13 residues. The V end lost 0 bases, the J end lost 5 bases, and 10 bases lay between the germline ends. The CDR3 loop reads CAWSVDGGTEAFF. The CDR3 DNA is TGTGCCTGGAGTGTAGATGGGGGGACTGAAGCTTTCTTT.

This clone has more than one count but fewer than ten. The chain joins TRBV4-1 to TRBJ1-1; D possibly corresponds to TRBD1 (5 bases). Germline lookup yields CDR1 MGHRA and CDR2 YSYEKL. The CDR3 length is 14 residues. Between the trimmed V and J ends, which lost 6 bases and 5 bases, there was a span of 16 bases. CDR3 nucleotides: TGCGCCAGCAGGGGTCTACTCAGGGCTACTGAAGCTTTCTTT. Its protein product is CASRGLLRATEAFF.

The V gene is TRBV23-1, the J gene TRBJ2-1; the match to TRBD2 covers 10 bases. TRBV23-1 is classed as an ORF, of uncertain function. The CDR3 has 18 amino acids. V dropped 3 bases and J dropped 2; count of bases not matched to a gene: 10. The CDR3 coding sequence is TGCGCCAGCAGTCATGGACTAGCGGTGTTGGGGACCTACAATGAGCAGTTCTTC. Residues: CASSHGLAVLGTYNEQFF.

CDR3 protein: CASIGGEKLFF. The CDR3 DNA follows: TGTGCCAGCATTGGAGGGGAAAAACTGTTTTTT. This chain links TRBV7-9 with TRBJ1-4; D gene uncertain. The V end was cut by 7 bases, the J end by 8 bases, with 8 bases between. Germline CDR1 is SEHNR and CDR2 is FQNEAQ (reference sequence). The CDR3 loop spans 11 amino acids.

This clone has a single count. The V and J genes are TRBV25-1 and TRBJ1-6, with 9 positions matching TRBD1. The J segment lost 6 bases and the V segment lost 5 bases, leaving 5 bases of the junction unmatched. CDR3 size: 15 residues. Germline assignment: CDR1 MGHDK and CDR2 SYGVNS. The CDR3 DNA is TGTGCCAGCAGTCCTGGGACAGGGCCTAATTCACCCCTCCACTTT. It is translated as CASSPGTGPNSPLHF.

Regarding this clone: Other DNA sequences in the same sample also yield this CDR3. The rearrangement links TRBV15 to TRBJ1-4; 8 bases align to TRBD1. The CDR3 extends over 15 amino acids. The J segment lost 5 bases and the V segment lost 0 bases, leaving 2 bases of the junction unmatched. CDR1 and CDR2 from the germline V gene are LNHNV and YYDKDF (reference sequence). CDR3 residues: CATSRDQGANEKLFF. The CDR3 bases are TGTGCCACCAGCAGAGATCAGGGGGCCAATGAAAAACTGTTTTTT.

V usage is TRBV5-6 and J usage is TRBJ2-2; TRBD1 is a possible D gene (6 bases). Trimming removed 2 bases at V and 0 bases at J, with 8 bases between. Germline V lookup: CDR1 SGHDT, CDR2 YYEEEE. The CDR3 runs to 15 residues. The CDR3 spells CASSFGTTNTGELFF. The CDR3 DNA sequence: TGTGCCAGCAGCTTTGGGACAACGAACACCGGGGAGCTGTTTTTT. Supplemented by reference TRBV5-6 and TRBJ2-2, the full variable domain reads DAGVTQSPTHLIKTRGQQVTLRCSPKSGHDTVSWYQQALGQGPQFIFQYYEEEERQRGNFPDRFSGHQFPNYSSELNVNALLLGDSALYLCASSFGTTNTGELFFGEGSRLTVL.

CDR3 amino acids: CASSFGLAGDRSYEQYF. CDR3 sequence (DNA): TGTGCCAGCAGCTTCGGACTCGCGGGGGACCGCTCCTACGAGCAGTACTTC. The genes are TRBV7-6 and TRBJ2-7; TRBD2 matches 7 bases. The CDR3 contains 17 residues. The germline V gene encodes CDR1 SGHVS and CDR2 FNYEAQ. Trimming cost V 3 bases and J 0 bases; bases outside gene matches: 11.

The V gene is TRBV6-6, the J gene TRBJ2-5; TRBD2 is a possible D gene (5 bases). Trimming shortened V by 1 base and J by 4 bases, and 10 bases separated the two germline ends. Germline-derived CDR1 and CDR2 are MNHNY and SVGAGI (reference sequence). CDR3 length: 14 residues. The chain's CDR3 is CASSYFTSSETQYF. The CDR3 DNA is TGTGCCAGCAGTTACTTTACTAGTTCAGAGACCCAGTACTTC.

The genes are TRBV4-3 and TRBJ2-3; no clear D. V lost 6 bases to trimming and J lost 3 bases, with 10 bases between them. Germline V gene data show CDR1 as LGHNA and CDR2 as YSLEER. The CDR3 length is 13 residues. The CDR3 coding sequence is TGCGCCAGCAGTGCACTATCGACAGATACGCAGTATTTT. This encodes CASSALSTDTQYF.

V is TRBV13 and J is TRBJ2-5, with TRBD2 matching 10 bases. After removal of 7 bases from V and 5 bases from J, the junction contained 7 bases not matched to a gene. Germline V gives CDR1 PRHDT, CDR2 FYEKMQ (reference sequence). This CDR3 contains 14 residues. The CDR3 here is CASKRAGGPETQYF. The CDR3 DNA follows: TGTGCCAGCAAACGAGCGGGGGGGCCGGAGACCCAGTACTTC.